The 18 T cell receptor beta chains presented below share a single source sample, sequenced in a study of blood T cell repertoires in COVID-19. The repertoire was sequenced with immunoSEQ multiplex PCR; TCRdb's copy has only in-frame clones and lacks some. The data show about 180,000 clones, approximately 85% seen once. Source material: PBMCs or T cells enriched from blood (not recorded which). These receptors all stem from a woman younger than 35 who had recovered from COVID-19.

V and J are TRBV5-8 and TRBJ2-5; 7 positions match TRBD2. The CDR3 has 14 residues. Trimming cost V 6 bases and J 8 bases; bases outside gene matches: 13. Germline assignment: CDR1 SGHTS and CDR2 YDEGEE. CDR3 sequence (DNA): TGTGCCAGCACAGAGGGGAGGGCGGATTCAACCCAGTACTTC. Its translation is CASTEGRADSTQYF.

The chain links TRBV3-1 (or the pseudogene TRBV3-2) to TRBJ2-6, with no clear D. CDR1 and CDR2 from the germline V gene are LGHDT and YNNKEL (reference sequence). The CDR3 is 15 residues long. With 7 bases removed from V and 0 bases from J, the gap between germline ends came to 10 bases. DNA for the CDR3: TGTGCCAGCACCCTCGAGGCCTCTGGGGCCAACGTCCTGACTTTC. Translating gives CASTLEASGANVLTF.

V is TRBV28 and J is TRBJ2-1; D perhaps matches TRBD1 (6 bases). This CDR3 comprises 16 residues. Trimming cost V 5 bases and J 0 bases, with 14 bases left between them. Germline V CDR1 and CDR2: MDHEN, SYDVKM. The CDR3 loop is CASSPSGTSSYNEQFF. As DNA, the CDR3 is TGTGCCAGCAGTCCCTCGGGGACAAGCTCCTACAATGAGCAGTTCTTC. Complete variable domain (other parts from reference TRBV28 and TRBJ2-1): DVKVTQSSRYLVKRTGEKVFLECVQDMDHENMFWYRQDPGLGLRLIYFSYDVKMKEKGDIPEGYSVSREKKERFSLILESASTNQTSMYLCASSPSGTSSYNEQFFGPGTRLTVL.

As to this clone: This same CDR3 is encoded by further DNA sequences in the sample. The V call is TRBV28, the J call TRBJ1-1; D is uncertain. The ends were cut back, 2 bases at V and 2 bases at J, with 6 bases in the middle. Germline CDR1 MDHEN, CDR2 SYDVKM. CDR3 length: 13 amino acids. CDR3 loop: CASSLGGNTEAFF. The CDR3 nucleotides are TGTGCCAGCAGTTTAGGAGGAAACACTGAAGCTTTCTTT.

The chain joins TRBV12-3 or TRBV12-4 to TRBJ1-1, with D tentatively TRBD1 (5 bases). There are 13 residues in the CDR3. Trimming pared 5 bases from V and 1 base from J, leaving 8 bases between. CDR3 DNA: TGTGCCAGCAGTAGGGGCTGGAACACTGAAGCTTTCTTT. Protein product: CASSRGWNTEAFF.

In nucleotides, the CDR3 is TGCGCCAGCAGTGACGCTAGCGGGGGGGTCCTCTCCTACGAGCAGTACTTC. Its protein is CASSDASGGVLSYEQYF. The chain joins TRBV10-2 to TRBJ2-7, with TRBD2 matching 12 bases. The CDR3 sequence is 17 residues long. Germline CDR1 is WSHSY and CDR2 is SAAADI. J gave up 0 bases and V 3 bases, and 6 bases lay outside the gene matches.

The rearrangement uses TRBV20-1 and TRBJ2-1; D ambiguous. CDR3 size: 13 residues. Germline V gives CDR1 DFQATT, CDR2 SNEGSKA (reference sequence). The V end was cut by 3 bases, the J end by 3 bases, with 9 bases between. CDR3 in DNA: TGCAGTGCTAGTGGCAGTCACTACAATGAGCAGTTCTTC. Translation gives CSASGSHYNEQFF.

J is TRBJ2-3 and V is TRBV2; 10 bases agree with TRBD2. The CDR3 contains 15 residues. The germline CDR1 and CDR2 sequences are SNHLY and FYNNEI. The V and J ends lost 4 bases and 2 bases, in that order; junction bases with no gene match: 3. The CDR3 nucleotides are TGTGCCAGCAGTGGGGGACTAGCGTCCACAGATACGCAGTATTTT. Protein: CASSGGLASTDTQYF.

This chain connects TRBV28 to TRBJ1-1; D ambiguous. CDR1 is MDHEN, CDR2 SYDVKM, per germline. Trimming cost V 6 bases and J 7 bases, with 15 bases left between them. The CDR3 sequence is 13 residues long. Here the CDR3 reads CASRDPGKREAFF. CDR3 nucleotides: TGTGCCAGCAGAGACCCCGGGAAACGTGAAGCTTTCTTT.

The chain combines TRBV7-3 with TRBJ1-2; TRBD1 is a possible D gene (5 bases). This CDR3 has 13 amino acids. Germline V gene sequence: CDR1 SGHTA, CDR2 FQGTGA. V lost 5 bases, J lost 1 base, and 8 bases lay in between. The CDR3 sequence: CASSPTVNYGYTF. The CDR3 coding sequence is TGTGCCAGCAGCCCGACAGTTAACTATGGCTACACCTTC.

The chain combines TRBV6-7 with TRBJ2-7; 7 nucleotides match TRBD1. TRBV6-7 is labeled an ORF, and its function is uncertain. The V gene end was trimmed by 10 bases and the J gene end by 2 bases; junction bases not matched to a gene: 11. CDR3 length: 14 residues. This CDR3 reads CATFSPGQTYEQYF. The DNA for the CDR3 is TGTGCCACCTTCTCCCCGGGACAGACCTACGAGCAGTACTTC.

V and J are TRBV5-6 and TRBJ2-5; 9 bases are a match to TRBD2. The trim removed 2 bases at V and 5 bases at J, leaving 4 bases unmatched. CDR1 is SGHDT and CDR2 is YYEEEE in the germline V gene. The CDR3 is 14 residues long. DNA for the CDR3: TGTGCCAGCAGCTTTAGCGGGAGCGGGGAGACCCAGTACTTC. Residues: CASSFSGSGETQYF.

The gene calls are TRBV5-4 and TRBJ2-7; D is unclear. V lost 4 bases to trimming and J lost 2 bases, with 13 bases between them. The length of the CDR3 is 14 residues. CDR1 is SGHNT and CDR2 is YYREEE in the germline V gene (reference sequence). The CDR3 here is CASSAGGPAYEQYF. The DNA of the CDR3 is TGTGCCAGCAGCGCTGGTGGGCCGGCCTACGAGCAGTACTTC.

This chain uses TRBV10-2 with TRBJ2-1; 11 nucleotides agree with TRBD2. This CDR3 has 17 amino acids. J lost 7 bases, V lost 6 bases, and 14 bases had no gene match. Germline V gene data show CDR1 as WSHSY and CDR2 as SAAADI. The CDR3 DNA reads TGCGCCAGCAGCCCTTCGGTAGCGGGAGGGCCCGGGAATGAGCAGTTCTTC. It codes for CASSPSVAGGPGNEQFF.

This chain uses TRBV7-9 with TRBJ1-5; tentative D call: TRBD1 (6 bases). Germline V gene sequence: CDR1 SEHNR, CDR2 FQNEAQ (reference sequence). V lost 5 bases and J 1 base, leaving 18 bases between the germline ends. This CDR3 is built from 17 residues. This CDR3 reads CASSRAQGAGSNQPQHF. The CDR3 bases are TGTGCCAGCAGCCGGGCACAGGGCGCAGGAAGCAATCAGCCCCAGCATTTT. The whole variable domain, filled in from reference TRBV7-9 and TRBJ1-5, reads DTGVSQNPRHKITKRGQNVTFRCDPISEHNRLYWYRQTLGQGPEFLTYFQNEAQLEKSRLLSDRFSAERPKGSFSTLEIQRTEQGDSAMYLCASSRAQGAGSNQPQHFGDGTRLSIL.

The chain recombines TRBV4-1 with TRBJ1-1; no clear D. Germline CDR1 MGHRA, CDR2 YSYEKL. The V gene lost 1 base and the J gene lost 0 bases, with 6 bases spanning the gap. This CDR3 is built from 14 residues. CDR3 sequence reads: CASSQASMNTEAFF. Written as DNA, the CDR3 is TGCGCCAGCAGCCAAGCCAGTATGAACACTGAAGCTTTCTTT.

V and J are TRBV10-3 and TRBJ1-2; 7 nucleotides line up with TRBD1. The CDR3 has 15 amino acids. V was pared by 10 bases and J by 3 bases, with 14 bases of the junction left unmatched. Germline V gives CDR1 ENHRY, CDR2 SYGVKD. CDR3 in amino acids: CASYQGGNVDYGYTF. The CDR3 nucleotides are TGTGCCAGCTACCAGGGGGGAAATGTCGACTATGGCTACACCTTC.

This clone was seen only once. This sequence joins TRBV25-1 and TRBJ1-4; D is ambiguous. CDR1 and CDR2 (germline): MGHDK, SYGVNS. CDR3 length: 14 amino acids. V lost 4 bases, J lost 8 bases, and 14 bases lay in between. This CDR3 is CASSAHFLGEKLFF. CDR3 coding DNA: TGTGCCAGCAGTGCCCACTTCCTGGGCGAAAAACTGTTTTTT.